Following are 20 T cell receptor beta chains from one sample sequenced in a study of human CD8 memory T cell subsets (dated by TCRdb to the early 2020s). TCRdb lists the instrument as NextSeq 550. A Human TCR Profiling Kit was used to prepare UMI-labeled 5' RACE TCRbeta libraries. TCRdb reprocessed the reads and assigns one entry to each CDR3 protein sequence, leaving out DNA. The sample's table covers almost 5,500 distinct CDR3 sequences. The ten largest account for 36% of the sample. The sample consisted of CD8+ effector memory T cells (TEM) sorted from PBMCs. The cell subset or site tag for this specimen amounts to: effector memory CD8 T cells, CCR7- CD45RO+ CD95+. The receptors were gathered from a human donor in good health.

This sequence joins TRBV27 and TRBJ2-5; TCRdb selects TRBD1, and the lack of DNA leaves this call unchecked. The CDR3 extends over 13 amino acids. The germline V gene has CDR1 MNHEY and CDR2 SMNVEV (reference sequence). This CDR3 is CASSTDRKETQYF.

The chain carries TRBV27 and TRBJ2-4; the TCRdb call, TRBD2, lacks DNA for checking. The CDR3 spans 18 residues. Germline assignment: CDR1 MNHEY and CDR2 SMNVEV (reference sequence). CDR3 sequence: CASSWPRDSRPPLNIQYF.

The V and J genes are TRBV15 and TRBJ2-3; TCRdb's assignment of TRBD2 cannot be checked, as there is no DNA. The germline V gene has CDR1 LNHNV and CDR2 YYDKDF (reference sequence). The CDR3 extends over 17 amino acids. The chain's CDR3 is CATSRVSGGGGTDTQYF.

The chain's CDR3 is CASSPIPRGASYNEQFF. This rearrangement joins TRBV18 to TRBJ2-1; as DNA is missing, the TRBD1 call by TCRdb cannot be tested. Germline V gives CDR1 KGHSH, CDR2 LQKENI. The CDR3 covers 17 residues.

The chain recombines TRBV6-2 or TRBV6-3 with TRBJ2-3; TCRdb calls TRBD2, which cannot be checked without DNA. In germline, CDR1 is MNHEY, CDR2 SVGEGT. The CDR3 sequence is 15 residues long. The CDR3: CASSYSASGPDTQYF.

The chain recombines TRBV5-6 with TRBJ1-2. Germline CDR1 is SGHDT and CDR2 is YYEEEE. The CDR3 runs to 13 residues. CDR3 residues: CASSLGLTYGYTF. Based on the CDR3 plus reference TRBV5-6 and TRBJ1-2, the full variable domain is DAGVTQSPTHLIKTRGQQVTLRCSPKSGHDTVSWYQQALGQGPQFIFQYYEEEERQRGNFPDRFSGHQFPNYSSELNVNALLLGDSALYLCASSLGLTYGYTFGSGTRLTVV.

The genes are TRBV25-1 and TRBJ2-1; there is no DNA to check the TCRdb D call of TRBD1. Germline V gene sequence: CDR1 MGHDK, CDR2 SYGVNS. The CDR3 consists of 12 residues. The CDR3 loop is CASSLVTGGQFF.

The rearrangement uses TRBV3-1 and TRBJ2-7; TCRdb's D call, TRBD1, is unchecked because there is no DNA. The CDR3 loop spans 13 amino acids. Looked up from germline, CDR1 is LGHDT and CDR2 is YNNKEL (reference sequence). CDR3 amino acids: CASSLGPSYEQYF.

The genes are TRBV28 and TRBJ1-4; TCRdb designates TRBD1, a call that cannot be tested without DNA. Germline assignment: CDR1 MDHEN and CDR2 SYDVKM. This CDR3 comprises 15 residues. The CDR3 loop is CASSRIRGTNEKLFF.

V gene TRBV7-2 combines with J gene TRBJ2-1; TCRdb's assignment of TRBD2 cannot be checked, as there is no DNA. CDR3 size: 19 residues. CDR1 and CDR2 (germline): SGHTA, FQGNSA. The CDR3 sequence: CASSLGGLLAGGGYNEQFF.

In terms of frequency, this clonotype is medium-sized. The V and J genes are TRBV29-1 and TRBJ2-2. Germline CDR1 reads SQVTM; CDR2 reads ANQGSEA. The CDR3 is 15 amino acids. Here the CDR3 reads CSVAGFSENTGELFF.

The chain has TRBV5-1 and TRBJ2-7; TCRdb picks TRBD1, but there is no DNA to check that call. CDR3 length equals 16 residues. CDR1 and CDR2 (germline): SGHRS, YFSETQ. The CDR3 here is CASSPLGFGGYYEQYF.

The J gene is TRBJ1-2, the V gene TRBV9. The CDR3 is 16 amino acids. The V gene's germline CDR1 is SGDLS and CDR2 YYNGEE. The CDR3 region is CASSGTVSVANYGYTF.

The chain carries TRBV27 and TRBJ1-4; TCRdb's D call, TRBD1, is unchecked because there is no DNA. Germline V gene data show CDR1 as MNHEY and CDR2 as SMNVEV (reference sequence). The CDR3 loop spans 14 amino acids. CDR3 protein: CATGETGTDEKLFF. The full variable domain, completed using reference TRBV27 and TRBJ1-4, is EAQVTQNPRYLITVTGKKLTVTCSQNMNHEYMSWYRQDPGLGLRQIYYSMNVEVTDKGDVPEGYKVSRKEKRNFPLILESPSPNQTSLYFCATGETGTDEKLFFGSGTQLSVL.

This CDR3 is CASSPPARGHDEQYF. V gene TRBV18 combines with J gene TRBJ2-7; TCRdb's D call of TRBD1 is untestable without DNA. This CDR3 contains 15 residues. Germline values: CDR1 KGHSH, CDR2 LQKENI. The complete variable domain, with remaining parts taken from reference TRBV18 and TRBJ2-7, reads NAGVMQNPRHLVRRRGQEARLRCSPMKGHSHVYWYRQLPEEGLKFMVYLQKENIIDESGMPKERFSAEFPKEGPSILRIQQVVRGDSAAYFCASSPPARGHDEQYFGPGTRLTVT.

Measured by frequency, this clonotype is medium-sized (0.01 to 0.1%). J is TRBJ1-1 and V is TRBV6-6. The CDR3 is 14 amino acids. The V gene's germline CDR1 is MNHNY and CDR2 SVGAGI (reference sequence). This CDR3 is CASSEPGGGTEAFF.

The chain has TRBV4-1 and TRBJ1-2; TCRdb's assignment of TRBD1 cannot be checked, as there is no DNA. The CDR3 consists of 16 residues. The germline V gene encodes CDR1 MGHRA and CDR2 YSYEKL. CDR3 in amino acids: CASSQGHRTGPYGYTF.

V usage is TRBV19 and J usage is TRBJ1-5; TCRdb returns TRBD1, unconfirmable since there is no DNA. CDR1 LNHDA and CDR2 SQIVND come from the germline V gene (reference sequence). The length of the CDR3 is 17 residues. Here the CDR3 reads CASSTYLGQGSNQPQHF.

The chain links TRBV5-1 to TRBJ2-7; TCRdb outputs TRBD1, but without DNA this stays unchecked. The CDR3 consists of 16 residues. Germline loops: CDR1 SGHRS, CDR2 YFSETQ. CDR3: CASSPSWDTLSYEQYF.

This chain joins TRBV12-3 or TRBV12-4 and TRBJ2-5. The CDR3 has 12 amino acids. CDR3 protein: CASSGYQETQYF.